The clone carrying this T cell receptor (beta chain) was found a few times. This entry belongs to a study of blood T cell repertoires in COVID-19. About the research overall: The cDNA or gDNA used as material had been derived from T cells, B-cell-depleted T cells, or PBMCs.

CDR1 is SEHNR, CDR2 FQNEAQ, per germline (reference sequence). The CDR3 is 15 residues long. The V and J ends lost 1 base and 0 bases respectively, with 8 bases between them. Original analysis: Quantification of nucleated cells was approximated via reference gene primer amplification. Produced via immunoSEQ multiplex PCR; TCRdb's table is partial and in-frame only. V and J calls and clone size come straight from that table; D and trimming were deduced from the DNA. The sample contains a few hundred thousand clones, roughly 87% of which appear only once. The TCR comes from a woman between 50 and 59 years old who had recovered from COVID-19. Sequencing was performed on peripheral blood. The V call is TRBV7-9, the J call TRBJ2-3; D not resolved. The CDR3 bases are TGTGCCAGCAGCTTAGGATGGGCCAGCACAGATACGCAGTATTTT. It yields the protein CASSLGWASTDTQYF.